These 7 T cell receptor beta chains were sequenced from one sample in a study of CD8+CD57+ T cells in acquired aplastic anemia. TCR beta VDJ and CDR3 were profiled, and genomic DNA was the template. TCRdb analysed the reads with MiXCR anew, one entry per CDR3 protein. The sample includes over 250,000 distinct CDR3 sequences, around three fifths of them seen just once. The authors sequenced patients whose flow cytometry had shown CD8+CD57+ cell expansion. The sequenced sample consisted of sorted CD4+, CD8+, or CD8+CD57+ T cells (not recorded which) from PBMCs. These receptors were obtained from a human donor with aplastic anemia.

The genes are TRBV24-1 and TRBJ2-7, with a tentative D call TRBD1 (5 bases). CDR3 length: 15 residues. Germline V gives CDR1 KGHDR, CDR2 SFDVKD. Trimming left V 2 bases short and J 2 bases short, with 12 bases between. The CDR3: CATSDYRRAPYEQYF. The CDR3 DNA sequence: TGTGCCACCAGTGATTACCGCAGGGCCCCCTACGAGCAGTACTTC.

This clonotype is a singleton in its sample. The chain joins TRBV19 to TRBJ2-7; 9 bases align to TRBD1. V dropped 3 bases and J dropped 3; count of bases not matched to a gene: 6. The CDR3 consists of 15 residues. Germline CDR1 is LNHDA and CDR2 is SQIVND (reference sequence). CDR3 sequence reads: CASSITGGMDYEQYF. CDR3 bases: TGTGCCAGTAGTATTACAGGGGGCATGGACTACGAGCAGTACTTC.

The CDR3 here is CASSLSAGSGTEAFF. CDR3 DNA: TGCGCCAGCAGCTTGTCGGCGGGGTCAGGCACTGAAGCTTTCTTT. The chain has TRBV5-1 and TRBJ1-1; D unresolved. The CDR3 spans 15 residues. Trimming took off 1 base at V and 4 bases at J, with 14 bases between the two ends. Germline CDR1 is SGHRS and CDR2 is YFSETQ.

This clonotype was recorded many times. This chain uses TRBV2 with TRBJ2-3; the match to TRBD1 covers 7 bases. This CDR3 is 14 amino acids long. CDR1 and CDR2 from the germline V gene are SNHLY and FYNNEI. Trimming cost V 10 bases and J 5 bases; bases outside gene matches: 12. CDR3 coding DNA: TGTGCCACTCGACAGGGAGAGGGTAAAGATACGCAGTATTTT. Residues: CATRQGEGKDTQYF.

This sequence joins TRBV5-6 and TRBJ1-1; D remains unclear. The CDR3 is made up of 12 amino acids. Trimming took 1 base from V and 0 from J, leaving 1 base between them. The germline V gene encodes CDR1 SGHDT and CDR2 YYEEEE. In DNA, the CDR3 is TGTGCCAGCAGCTTGTTGAACACTGAAGCTTTCTTT. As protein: CASSLLNTEAFF.

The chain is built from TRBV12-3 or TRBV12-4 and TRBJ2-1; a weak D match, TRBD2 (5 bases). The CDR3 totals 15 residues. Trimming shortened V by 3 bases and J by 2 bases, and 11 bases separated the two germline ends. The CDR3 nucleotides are TGTGCCAGCAGTTTTGAGGCGGGTGCCTACAATGAGCAGTTCTTC. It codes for CASSFEAGAYNEQFF.

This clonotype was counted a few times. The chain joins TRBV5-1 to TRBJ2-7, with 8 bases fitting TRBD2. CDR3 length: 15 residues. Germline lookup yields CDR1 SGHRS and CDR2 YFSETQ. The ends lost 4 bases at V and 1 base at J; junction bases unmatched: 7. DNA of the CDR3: TGCGCCAGCAGCGCGGGGGGTTTAGTATCCTACGAGCAGTACTTC. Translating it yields CASSAGGLVSYEQYF.